This T cell receptor beta chain was found in a study of CD8 T cells in ankylosing spondylitis. This clonotype was observed many times. In TCRdb, the 5' RACE reads were re-called with MiXCR into one record per CDR3 protein. The sample yields 200,000 to 300,000 distinct CDR3 sequences, more than 9% seen once. Germline CDR1 reads WSHSY; CDR2 reads SAAADI. This CDR3 contains 19 residues. V was clipped by 0 bases and J by 0 bases, with 21 bases between them. The sequence was collected from a male donor with ankylosing spondylitis or in good health (not recorded which). This chain links TRBV10-2 with TRBJ2-7, with D perhaps assigned TRBD1 or TRBD2 (5 bases each). Sequenced: blood, either unsorted or a sorted T cell fraction (not recorded which). CDR3 region: CASSESLLVRDENSYEQYF. The CDR3 DNA follows: TGCGCCAGCAGTGAGTCCCTACTGGTCCGGGACGAGAACTCCTACGAGCAGTACTTC.